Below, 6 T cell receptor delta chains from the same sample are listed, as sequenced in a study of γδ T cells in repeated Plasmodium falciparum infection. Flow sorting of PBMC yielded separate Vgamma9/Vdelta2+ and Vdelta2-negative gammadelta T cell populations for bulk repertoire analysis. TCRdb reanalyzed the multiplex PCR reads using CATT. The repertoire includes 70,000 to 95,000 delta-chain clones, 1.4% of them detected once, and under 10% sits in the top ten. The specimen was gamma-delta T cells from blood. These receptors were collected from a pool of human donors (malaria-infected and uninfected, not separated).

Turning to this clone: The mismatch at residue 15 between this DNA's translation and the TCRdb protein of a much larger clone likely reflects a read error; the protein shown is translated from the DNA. CDR3 DNA: TGTGCTCTTGGGGAACGGGGCCGAACCTACACCGATAAACTCACCTTT. Its protein product is CALGERGRTYTDKLTF. No J gene was assigned, while the V gene was called as TRDV1; TRDD3 is the table's D call and was not checked against the DNA. Per germline, CDR1 TSWWSYY and CDR2 QGS. The CDR3 consists of 16 residues.

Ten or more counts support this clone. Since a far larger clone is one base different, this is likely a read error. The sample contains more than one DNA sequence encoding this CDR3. CDR3 amino acids: CALGALTTDKLIF. The CDR3, as DNA: TGTGCTCTTGGGGCCCTAACCACAGATAAACTCATCTTT. The chain joins TRDV1 to TRDJ1; D call uncertain. The germline V and J ends were trimmed by 4 bases and 5 bases, with 11 bases remaining between them. The CDR3 runs to 13 residues. CDR1 is TSWWSYY and CDR2 is QGS in the germline V gene.

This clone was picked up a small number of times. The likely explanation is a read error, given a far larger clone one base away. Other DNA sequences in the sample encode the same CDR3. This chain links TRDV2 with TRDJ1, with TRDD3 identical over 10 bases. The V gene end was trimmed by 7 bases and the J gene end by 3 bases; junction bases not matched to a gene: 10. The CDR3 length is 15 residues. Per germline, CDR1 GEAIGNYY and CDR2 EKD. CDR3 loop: CACVKLGDNADKLIF. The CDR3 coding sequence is TGTGCCTGCGTGAAGCTGGGGGATAATGCCGATAAACTCATCTTT.

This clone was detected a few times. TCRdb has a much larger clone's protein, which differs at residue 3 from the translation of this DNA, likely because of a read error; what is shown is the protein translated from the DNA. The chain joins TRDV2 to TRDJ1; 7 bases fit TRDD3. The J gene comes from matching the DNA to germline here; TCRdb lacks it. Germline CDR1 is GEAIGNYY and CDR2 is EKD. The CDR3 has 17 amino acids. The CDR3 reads CASDTQYWGRDDDKLIF. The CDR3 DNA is TGTGCCAGTGACACTCAATACTGGGGCAGAGACGACGATAAACTCATCTTT.

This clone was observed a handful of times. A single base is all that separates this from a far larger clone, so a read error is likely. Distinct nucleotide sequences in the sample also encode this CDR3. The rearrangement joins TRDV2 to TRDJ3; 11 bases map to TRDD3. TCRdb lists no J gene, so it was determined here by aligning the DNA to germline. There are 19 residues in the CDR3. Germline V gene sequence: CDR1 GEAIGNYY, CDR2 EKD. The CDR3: CACDTILGDRRWDTRQMFF. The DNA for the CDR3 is TGTGCCTGTGACACCATACTGGGGGATAGGAGGTGGGACACCCGGCAGATGTTTTTC.

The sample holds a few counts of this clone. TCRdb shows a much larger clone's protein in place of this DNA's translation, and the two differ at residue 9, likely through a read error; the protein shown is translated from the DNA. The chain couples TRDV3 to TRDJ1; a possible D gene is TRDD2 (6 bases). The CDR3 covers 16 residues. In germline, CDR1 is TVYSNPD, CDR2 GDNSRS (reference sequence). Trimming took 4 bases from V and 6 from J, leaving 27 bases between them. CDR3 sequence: CASPTAWETGWHKLIF. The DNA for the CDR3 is TGTGCCTCTCCTACGGCCTGGGAGACAGGCTGGCATAAACTCATCTTT. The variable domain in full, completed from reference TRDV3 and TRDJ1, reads CDKVTQSSPDQTVASGSEVVLLCTYDTVYSNPDLFWYRIRPDYSFQFVFYGDNSRSEGADFTQGRFSVKHILTQKAFHLVISPVRTEDSATYYCASPTAWETGWHKLIFGKGTRVTVEP.